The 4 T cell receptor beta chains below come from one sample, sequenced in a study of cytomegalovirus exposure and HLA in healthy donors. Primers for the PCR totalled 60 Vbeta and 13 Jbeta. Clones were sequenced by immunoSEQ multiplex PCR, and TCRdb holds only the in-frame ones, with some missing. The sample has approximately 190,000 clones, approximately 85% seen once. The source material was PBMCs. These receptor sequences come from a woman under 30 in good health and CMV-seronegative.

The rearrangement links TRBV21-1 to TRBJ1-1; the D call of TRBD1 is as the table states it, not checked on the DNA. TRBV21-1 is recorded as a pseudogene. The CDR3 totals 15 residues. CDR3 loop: CASSILTGTVTEAFF. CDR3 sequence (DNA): TGTGCCAGCAGCATCTTAACCGGGACAGTCACTGAAGCTTTCTTT.

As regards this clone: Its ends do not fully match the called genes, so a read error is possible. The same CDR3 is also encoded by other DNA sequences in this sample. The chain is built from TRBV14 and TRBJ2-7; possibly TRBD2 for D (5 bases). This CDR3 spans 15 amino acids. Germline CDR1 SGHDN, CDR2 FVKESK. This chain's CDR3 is CASSQGGGLLYEQYF. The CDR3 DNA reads TGTGCCAGCAGCCAAGGTGGAGGCTTGCTCTACGAGCAATACTTC.

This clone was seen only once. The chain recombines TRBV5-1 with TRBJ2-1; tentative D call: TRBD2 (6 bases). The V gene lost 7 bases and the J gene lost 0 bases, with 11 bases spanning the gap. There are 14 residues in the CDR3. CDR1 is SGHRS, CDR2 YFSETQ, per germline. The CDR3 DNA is TGCGCCAGCCGCCGGGAGAGCTCCTACAATGAGCAGTTCTTC. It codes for CASRRESSYNEQFF. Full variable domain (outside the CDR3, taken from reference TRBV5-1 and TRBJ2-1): KAGVTQTPRYLIKTRGQQVTLSCSPISGHRSVSWYQQTPGQGLQFLFEYFSETQRNKGNFPGRFSGRQFSNSRSEMNVSTLELGDSALYLCASRRESSYNEQFFGPGTRLTVL.

CDR3 sequence: CASTGQGGTGELFF. The DNA of the CDR3 is TGCGCCAGCACTGGACAGGGTGGCACCGGGGAGCTGTTTTTT. The chain uses TRBV10-1 and TRBJ2-2, with 8 bases lining up with TRBD1. The CDR3 has 14 residues. V was clipped by 7 bases and J by 4 bases; unmatched bases: 5. The germline CDR1 and CDR2 sequences are WNHNN and SYGVQD (reference sequence).